The 15 T cell receptor beta chains listed next were all sequenced from one sample in a study of blood T cell repertoires in COVID-19. Sequenced by immunoSEQ multiplex PCR; TCRdb stores in-frame clones only, minus some. The sample includes approximately 300,000 clones, 70% to 90% seen only once; the top ten take 4%. Specimen: peripheral blood. The receptor set was obtained from a woman between 50 and 59 years old with active or convalescent COVID-19.

This sequence joins TRBV7-3 and TRBJ2-1, with a possible D match to TRBD2 (5 bases). Trimming removed 5 bases from V and 0 bases from J, with 14 bases in between. This CDR3 has 16 amino acids. CDR1 is SGHTA, CDR2 FQGTGA, per germline. CDR3 in DNA: TGTGCCAGCAGCCACGGAGCGGCTAGCTCCTACAATGAGCAGTTCTTC. Amino acid sequence: CASSHGAASSYNEQFF.

This chain connects TRBV4-2 to TRBJ2-1, with TRBD2 matching over 13 bases. V shed 2 bases and J 0 bases; nucleotides not matched to a gene: 1. The CDR3 is 17 amino acids. CDR1 and CDR2 (germline): LGHNA, YNFKEQ. CDR3 nucleotide sequence: TGTGCCAGCAGCCAAAGGACTAGCGGGAGCTCCTACAATGAGCAGTTCTTC. It translates to CASSQRTSGSSYNEQFF.

The CDR3 sequence: CASSSGGTEAFF. The CDR3 nucleotides read TGTGCCAGCAGCTCCGGAGGCACTGAAGCTTTCTTT. The chain carries TRBV3-1 (or the pseudogene TRBV3-2) and TRBJ1-1; D is undetermined. Germline V gene sequence: CDR1 LGHDT, CDR2 YNNKEL (reference sequence). Trimming cost V 5 bases and J 4 bases, with 8 bases left between them. The CDR3 is 12 residues long.

The V gene is TRBV18, the J gene TRBJ1-2; the match to TRBD1 covers 10 bases. Germline CDR1 and CDR2: KGHSH and LQKENI. The CDR3 is made up of 16 amino acids. V shed 1 base and J 4 bases; nucleotides not matched to a gene: 6. The CDR3 coding sequence is TGTGCCAGCTCACCACTCCGGGACAGGGGAAGCTATGGCTACACCTTC. This codes for CASSPLRDRGSYGYTF.

J is TRBJ2-7 and V is TRBV7-2; 7 bases match TRBD1. The CDR3 has 15 residues. Germline CDR1 and CDR2: SGHTA and FQGNSA. With V trimmed by 5 bases and J by 4 bases, 11 bases remained unmatched. The CDR3 DNA sequence: TGTGCCAGCAGCAGTGAACAGGGGAGCAGGTACGAGCAGTACTTC. It yields the protein CASSSEQGSRYEQYF. Together with reference TRBV7-2 and TRBJ2-7, the CDR3 gives the full variable domain: GAGVSQSPSNKVTEKGKDVELRCDPISGHTALYWYRQSLGQGLEFLIYFQGNSAPDKSGLPSDRFSAERTGGSVSTLTIQRTQQEDSAVYLCASSSEQGSRYEQYFGPGTRLTVT.

The V call is TRBV5-5, the J call TRBJ1-5; perhaps TRBD1 as D (6 bases). The ends were cut back, 0 bases at V and 3 bases at J, with 13 bases in the middle. The CDR3 has 16 amino acids. From germline, CDR1 is SGHKS and CDR2 YYEKEE (reference sequence). DNA for the CDR3: TGTGCCAGCAGCTTGGAATCCGACAGGTACAATCAGCCCCAGCATTTT. Amino acids: CASSLESDRYNQPQHF.

The chain employs TRBV7-8 and TRBJ1-2, with D perhaps TRBD1 (6 bases). In germline, CDR1 is SGHVS, CDR2 FQNEAQ. This CDR3 has 16 amino acids. The V gene lost 5 bases and the J gene lost 2 bases, with 18 bases spanning the gap. For the CDR3, the DNA is TGTGCCAGCAGCCCCCGTCCCGGGACATCCAACTATGGCTACACCTTC. It codes for CASSPRPGTSNYGYTF.

This chain joins TRBV4-2 and TRBJ1-1; TRBD1 matches 7 bases. The trim removed 1 base at V and 3 bases at J, leaving 14 bases unmatched. This CDR3 has 18 residues. Germline V gene sequence: CDR1 LGHNA, CDR2 YNFKEQ. This CDR3 reads CASSQGNRGKGEDTEAFF. CDR3 DNA: TGTGCCAGCAGCCAAGGTAACAGGGGAAAAGGGGAAGACACTGAAGCTTTCTTT.

This clone has a single count. The CDR3 DNA reads as TGTGCTAGTGGTTTGGTACTTGGGGGGAGCCCAGATACGCAGTATTTT. This translates into CASGLVLGGSPDTQYF. V is TRBV12-5 and J is TRBJ2-3; perhaps TRBD2 as D (6 bases). Germline V gene data show CDR1 as LGHNT and CDR2 as FRNRAP. Trimming pared 0 bases from V and 4 bases from J, leaving 14 bases between. This CDR3 is built from 16 residues. The variable domain in full, completed from reference TRBV12-5 and TRBJ2-3, reads DARVTQTPRHKVTEMGQEVTMRCQPILGHNTVFWYRQTMMQGLELLAYFRNRAPLDDSGMPKDRFSAEMPDATLATLKIQPSEPRDSAVYFCASGLVLGGSPDTQYFGPGTRLTVL.

This clone has more than one count but fewer than ten. The chain uses TRBV16 and TRBJ2-5, with a weak D call TRBD2 (6 bases). Germline CDR1 KGHSY, CDR2 FQNENV. Between the trimmed V and J ends, which lost 2 bases and 3 bases, there was a span of 10 bases. The CDR3 spans 14 residues. CDR3 sequence reads: CASSQGWGEETQYF. DNA of the CDR3: TGTGCCAGCAGCCAAGGTTGGGGGGAAGAGACCCAGTACTTC.

V and J are TRBV19 and TRBJ2-3; possible D gene TRBD2, 5 bases. The CDR3 spans 12 residues. The germline V and J ends were trimmed by 4 bases and 5 bases, with 7 bases remaining between them. The germline V gene has CDR1 LNHDA and CDR2 SQIVND (reference sequence). This CDR3 reads CASSNREDTQYF. The DNA for the CDR3 is TGTGCCAGTAGTAACCGGGAAGATACGCAGTATTTT. The whole variable domain, filled in from reference TRBV19 and TRBJ2-3, reads DGGITQSPKYLFRKEGQNVTLSCEQNLNHDAMYWYRQDPGQGLRLIYYSQIVNDFQKGDIAEGYSVSREKKESFPLTVTSAQKNPTAFYLCASSNREDTQYFGPGTRLTVL.

V and J are TRBV7-9 and TRBJ1-6, with a tentative D call TRBD1 (6 bases). Trimming pared 7 bases from V and 7 bases from J, leaving 14 bases between. CDR1 SEHNR and CDR2 FQNEAQ come from the germline V gene (reference sequence). The CDR3 loop spans 14 amino acids. The CDR3 DNA is TGTGCCAGCAATTCCGCAGGGGAAAATTCACCCCTCCACTTT. Protein product: CASNSAGENSPLHF.

The chain links TRBV3-1 (or the pseudogene TRBV3-2) to TRBJ1-3; 12 bases are a match to TRBD1. Trimming cost V 4 bases and J 1 base; bases outside gene matches: 8. Germline loops: CDR1 LGHDT, CDR2 YNNKEL (reference sequence). This CDR3 is 18 amino acids long. This CDR3 reads CASSPTPGQGASGNTIYF. For the CDR3, the DNA is TGTGCCAGCAGCCCTACCCCGGGACAGGGGGCATCTGGAAACACCATATATTTT.

The chain links TRBV5-1 to TRBJ2-1, with 11 nucleotides matching TRBD2. Germline-derived CDR1 and CDR2 are SGHRS and YFSETQ. The V gene end was trimmed by 4 bases and the J gene end by 1 base; junction bases not matched to a gene: 1. The length of the CDR3 is 15 residues. In nucleotides, the CDR3 is TGCGCCAGCAGCCGGACTAGCGGGTCCTACAATGAGCAGTTCTTC. This sequence encodes CASSRTSGSYNEQFF. The variable domain in full, completed from reference TRBV5-1 and TRBJ2-1, reads KAGVTQTPRYLIKTRGQQVTLSCSPISGHRSVSWYQQTPGQGLQFLFEYFSETQRNKGNFPGRFSGRQFSNSRSEMNVSTLELGDSALYLCASSRTSGSYNEQFFGPGTRLTVL.

In its sample, this clone was seen a few times. This rearrangement joins TRBV23-1 to TRBJ1-5, with TRBD1 matching 11 bases. Being an ORF, TRBV23-1 has a function that is uncertain. This CDR3 has 18 amino acids. Trimming took 1 base from V and 6 from J; bases not matched to a gene: 11. The CDR3 reads CASSQYYRTGGQRQPQHF. As DNA, the CDR3 is TGCGCCAGCAGTCAATATTACAGGACAGGGGGCCAACGTCAGCCCCAGCATTTT.